This T cell receptor beta chain was sequenced in a study of regulatory T cells in long-lasting Graves disease. The CDR3 spans 13 residues. V lost 4 bases to trimming and J lost 0 bases, with 7 bases between them. CDR1 is MDHEN, CDR2 SYDVKM, per germline. Documented time point: persistent/refractory GD, antithyroid drugs over 5 years with positive TRAb. From RNA extracted from PBMCs, the TCR library was made. Diagnosis followed American Thyroid Association guidelines for Graves' disease. Patients were enrolled at an endocrinology department in Xi'an, China. Building of the TCR beta libraries involved iRepertoire HTBI primers and Arm-PCR of CDR3 regions. TCRdb called the multiplex PCR reads again in MiXCR, with one record for every CDR3 protein. This table has under 450,000 distinct CDR3 sequences, roughly 24% appearing once. There are many counts of this clonotype.

The V gene is TRBV28, the J gene TRBJ2-7; the D call may be TRBD1 or TRBD2 (5 bases each). This clonotype was obtained from a woman aged 40 to 50 with Graves disease. The sample in question was peripheral blood mononuclear cells (PBMCs), obtained when the disease was refractory, from a patient treated with antithyroid drugs. The CDR3 spells CASSWDGSYEQYF. CDR3 in DNA: TGTGCCAGCAGTTGGGACGGCTCCTACGAGCAGTACTTC.